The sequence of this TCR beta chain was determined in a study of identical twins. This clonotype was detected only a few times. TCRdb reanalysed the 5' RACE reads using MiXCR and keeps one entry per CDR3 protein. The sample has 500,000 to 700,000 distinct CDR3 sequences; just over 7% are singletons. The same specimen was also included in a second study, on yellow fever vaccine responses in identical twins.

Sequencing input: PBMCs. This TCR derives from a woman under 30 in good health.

For the CDR3, the DNA is TGTGCCAGCAGCCCCGGGACTAGCGGGGGGGCATGGACACAGTTCTTC. It specifies CASSPGTSGGAWTQFF. This chain joins TRBV7-2 and TRBJ2-1, with TRBD2 identical over 16 bases. Germline CDR1 and CDR2: SGHTA and FQGNSA. This CDR3 contains 16 residues. J gave up 13 bases and V 5 bases, and 11 bases lay outside the gene matches.